This T cell receptor (beta chain) was identified during a study of cytomegalovirus exposure and HLA in healthy donors. Between the trimmed V and J ends, which lost 4 bases and 0 bases, there was a span of 16 bases. The CDR3 contains 17 residues. Germline loops: CDR1 LGHNA, CDR2 YNFKEQ. The study ran its PCR with 60 Vbeta and 13 Jbeta primers. Libraries were prepared by immunoSEQ multiplex PCR; TCRdb keeps only in-frame clonotypes and omits some of them. The table includes over 75,000 clones, around 85% detected once. The sequenced sample was PBMCs. This sequence originates from a woman aged 45-59 years in good health and CMV-seronegative. V usage is TRBV4-2 and J usage is TRBJ2-1, with unresolved D. CDR3 sequence: CASSPLDSKSSYNEQFF. CDR3 nucleotide sequence: TGTGCCAGCAGCCCTTTAGACTCTAAAAGCTCCTACAATGAGCAGTTCTTC.